These T cell receptor beta chains were read from a single sample in a study of cytomegalovirus exposure and HLA in healthy donors. Repertoires were generated with immunoSEQ multiplex PCR, while TCRdb's copy carries only in-frame clones and drops some. Altogether approximately 110,000 clones are present, roughly 13% being singletons, with the ten largest covering approximately 16%. The source material was PBMCs. The receptor source for this set is a middle-aged man in good health and CMV-seropositive. Each CDR3 is given with its conserved first and last residue. A D gene is named only where the DNA matches it firmly. A clone size is listed for some rows: how often the clone was seen (once, few, many), or a class if it is expanded.

j_gene	len	v_gene	abundance	d_gene	CDR3nt	CDR3aa
TRBJ2-7	10	TRBV29-1	.	.	TGCAGCGTTCGGGACTACGAGCAGTACTTC	CSVRDYEQYF
TRBJ1-5	16	TRBV10-3	.	TRBD1	TGTGCCATCAGTGATAGGATGGACAGGAGCAATCAGCCCCAGCATTTT	CAISDRMDRSNQPQHF
TRBJ1-5	14	TRBV4-1	.	.	TGCGCCAGCAGCCAAGATTCCGGGAGTCAGCCCCAGCATTTT	CASSQDSGSQPQHF
TRBJ2-1	14	TRBV5-1	few	.	TGCGCCAGCACTGCGGAAGGTTTCTACAATGAGCAGTTCTTC	CASTAEGFYNEQFF
TRBJ2-1	12	TRBV6-5	few	.	TGTGCCAGCAACCACATAGCGGAAGGGCAGTTCTTC	CASNHIAEGQFF
TRBJ2-1	14	TRBV19	few	TRBD1	TGTGCCAGTAGCGAGGGACAGGGGGTCAATGAGCAGTTCTTC	CASSEGQGVNEQFF
TRBJ1-1	14	TRBV9	few	TRBD1	TGTGCCAGCAGCGCAAACAGGGGGAGCACTGAAGCTTTCTTT	CASSANRGSTEAFF
TRBJ2-1	16	TRBV5-6	.	TRBD2	TGTGCCAGCAGCTTGCTCCCGGGACTAGCAACGGGTGAGCAGTTCTTC	CASSLLPGLATGEQFF
TRBJ2-3	14	TRBV27	.	.	TGTGCCAGCTCATACAGGGCGCCCACAGATACGCAGTATTTT	CASSYRAPTDTQYF
TRBJ1-4	16	TRBV5-5	few	.	TGTGCCAGCAGCTTGCCTCTGACAGAGACTAATGAAAAACTGTTTTTT	CASSLPLTETNEKLFF
TRBJ2-2	13	TRBV5-6	few	.	TGTGCCAGCAGCTTTGGCAGGGCCGGGGAGCTGTTTTTT	CASSFGRAGELFF
TRBJ1-2	14	TRBV28	.	.	TGTGCCAGCAGTTCTCAGGGGTTTGACTATGGCTACACCTTC	CASSSQGFDYGYTF
TRBJ2-5	11	TRBV5-1	.	.	TGCGCCAGCAGCTTGGGGGAGTACCAGTACTTC	CASSLGEYQYF
TRBJ2-7	13	TRBV7-8	few	.	TGTGCCAGCAGCACACGGGGTCACTACGAGCAGTACTTC	CASSTRGHYEQYF
TRBJ1-2	15	TRBV27	.	TRBD1	TGTGCCAGCAGTCCCAGGACAGGGCTGAACTATGGCTACACCTTC	CASSPRTGLNYGYTF
TRBJ2-3	15	TRBV9	.	TRBD2	TGTGCCAGCAGCGTTGGGAGCGGGAGTGCAGATACGCAGTATTTT	CASSVGSGSADTQYF
TRBJ2-5	16	TRBV11-3	few	TRBD2	TGTGCCAGCAGCGTCAGGGGGACTAGCGGGAAAGAGACCCAGTACTTC	CASSVRGTSGKETQYF
TRBJ1-2	12	TRBV7-9	.	.	TGTGCCAGCAGCTTAGAGGGGATTGGCTACACCTTC	CASSLEGIGYTF
TRBJ2-3	16	TRBV27	few	TRBD2	TGTGCCAGCAGTTCTTTGGGACTAGAGACCACAGATACGCAGTATTTT	CASSSLGLETTDTQYF
TRBJ1-1	13	TRBV29-1	few	TRBD1	TGCAGCGTGGCCCCGACAGGGGGCACTGAAGCTTTCTTT	CSVAPTGGTEAFF
TRBJ2-1	15	TRBV5-1	.	.	TGCGCCAGCAGCCATGAGACAAGGTCCTACAATGAGCAGTTCTTC	CASSHETRSYNEQFF
TRBJ2-2	16	TRBV30	.	.	TGTGCCTGGAAGCCGGGACTCATTACGATAACCGGGGAGCTGTTTTTT	CAWKPGLITITGELFF
TRBJ1-6	14	TRBV2	.	.	TGTGCCAGCCGCGAGAGCTCCTATAATTCACCCCTCCACTTT	CASRESSYNSPLHF
TRBJ2-7	15	TRBV6-1	.	.	TGTGCCAGCAGTGAAGTTCCAGGGATAACCTACGAGCAGTACTTC	CASSEVPGITYEQYF
TRBJ1-2	13	TRBV2	.	.	TGTGCCAGCAGTTCTACAGGGTTAGTTGGCTACACCTTC	CASSSTGLVGYTF
TRBJ2-3	14	TRBV19	few	.	TGTGCCAGTACCGAGGGTGGGGGCACAGATACGCAGTATTTT	CASTEGGGTDTQYF
TRBJ2-1	15	TRBV11-2	few	.	TGTGCCAGCAGCTTATATCCGAGCTCCTACAATGAGCAGTTCTTC	CASSLYPSSYNEQFF
TRBJ2-7	17	TRBV4-1	few	.	TGCGCCAGCAGCCAAGGACTAGGACTCATCGCCCCCTACGAGCAGTACTTC	CASSQGLGLIAPYEQYF
TRBJ1-3	15	TRBV7-8	.	.	TGTGCCAGCAGCTCTACAGGGAGCTCTGGAAACACCATATATTTT	CASSSTGSSGNTIYF
TRBJ2-2	15	TRBV6-1	few	.	TGTGCCAGCAGTTGGGTCGACCTAGAAGGCGGGGAGCTGTTTTTT	CASSWVDLEGGELFF
TRBJ2-3	13	TRBV6-5	.	TRBD1	TGTGCCAGCTGGGACAGAGGGACAGATACGCAGTATTTT	CASWDRGTDTQYF
TRBJ2-2	15	TRBV11-3	few	TRBD1	TGTGCCAGCAGCTCGGGACAGGGGCGCGGCGGGGAGCTGTTTTTT	CASSSGQGRGGELFF
TRBJ2-2	13	TRBV5-1	few	.	TGCGCCAGCAGAGGGGGGAACACCGGGGAGCTGTTTTTT	CASRGGNTGELFF
TRBJ1-1	13	TRBV14	few	.	TGTGCCAGCAGCCCCCGGACGGGAGGGGAAGCTTTCTTT	CASSPRTGGEAFF
TRBJ2-7	14	TRBV6-1	.	TRBD1	TGTGCCAGCAGTGGTCCGGGACAGGGTGGAGAGCAGTACTTC	CASSGPGQGGEQYF
TRBJ2-3	11	TRBV12-5	few	.	TGTGCTAGTGGTTTGTCGGCAGGGAAGTATTTT	CASGLSAGKYF
TRBJ1-3	14	TRBV6-5	.	TRBD1	TGTGCCAGCAGACCTCAGGGGGGAGGAAACACCATATATTTT	CASRPQGGGNTIYF
TRBJ2-3	14	TRBV6-5	few	.	TGTGCCAGCAGTCCAAACGATAGGCGGGATACGCAGTATTTT	CASSPNDRRDTQYF
TRBJ2-1	14	TRBV27	few	TRBD2	TGTGCCAGCTTAGCGGGAGGTTCCTACAATGAGCAGTTCTTC	CASLAGGSYNEQFF
TRBJ2-7	15	TRBV5-1	.	TRBD2	TGCGCCAGCAGCTTGGAGGGCGCGGGAGGCCCCGAGCAGTACTTC	CASSLEGAGGPEQYF
TRBJ2-7	14	TRBV14	few	.	TGTGCCAGCAGCCAAGATTACAGATCCTACGAGCAGTACTTC	CASSQDYRSYEQYF
TRBJ2-3	14	TRBV29-1	few	.	TGCAGCCTGACGGCGGTAGGATTCACAGATACGCAGTATTTT	CSLTAVGFTDTQYF
TRBJ1-5	13	TRBV29-1	.	.	TGCAGCGCCCAACAGGGTGGCAATCAGCCCCAGCATTTT	CSAQQGGNQPQHF
TRBJ2-4	13	TRBV29-1	.	.	TGCAGCGTAGTGACCCTGACTAAAAACATTCAGTACTTC	CSVVTLTKNIQYF
TRBJ2-5	15	TRBV7-9	few	TRBD1	TGTGCCAGCAGCTCGTCCGGGACAGGGTTTGAGACCCAGTACTTC	CASSSSGTGFETQYF
TRBJ2-1	15	TRBV5-1	few	TRBD2	TGCGCCAGCAGCTCACTAGCGGGAGGCCACAATGAGCAGTTCTTC	CASSSLAGGHNEQFF
TRBJ2-7	13	TRBV2	.	TRBD2	TGTGCCAGCAGAGCGGGAGAGCCATACGAGCAGTACTTC	CASRAGEPYEQYF